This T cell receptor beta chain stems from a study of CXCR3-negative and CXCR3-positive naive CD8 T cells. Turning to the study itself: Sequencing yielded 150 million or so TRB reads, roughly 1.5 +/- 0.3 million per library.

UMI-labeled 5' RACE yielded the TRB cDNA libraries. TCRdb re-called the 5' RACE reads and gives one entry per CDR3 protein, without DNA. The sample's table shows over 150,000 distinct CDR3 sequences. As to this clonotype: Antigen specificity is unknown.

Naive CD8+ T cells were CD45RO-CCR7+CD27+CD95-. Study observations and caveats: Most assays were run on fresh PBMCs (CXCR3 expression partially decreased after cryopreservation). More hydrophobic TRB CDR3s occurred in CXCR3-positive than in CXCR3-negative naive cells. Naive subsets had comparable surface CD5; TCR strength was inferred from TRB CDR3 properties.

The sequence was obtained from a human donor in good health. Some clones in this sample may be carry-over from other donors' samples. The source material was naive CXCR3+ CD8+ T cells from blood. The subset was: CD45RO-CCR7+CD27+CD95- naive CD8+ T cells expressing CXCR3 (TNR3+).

CDR3 sequence reads: CSARDLPGGYEQYF. This chain uses TRBV20-1 with TRBJ2-7; the D call from TCRdb, TRBD1, cannot be confirmed without DNA. This CDR3 contains 14 residues. CDR1 DFQATT and CDR2 SNEGSKA come from the germline V gene (reference sequence).